Shown below are 21 T cell receptor beta chains from a single sample sequenced in a study of regulatory T cells in long-lasting Graves disease. TCR beta libraries were built with iRepertoire HTBI primers and Arm-PCR of CDR3 regions. Each CDR3 protein is one row after TCRdb ran MiXCR on the multiplex PCR reads. The table has about 540,000 distinct CDR3 sequences, roughly 13% seen once; the top ten hold roughly a tenth. Time point given: newly diagnosed GD, antithyroid drugs for less than 3 months. From PBMCs, RNA was extracted and then used to make the TCR library. These same records also appear under a second study, on T cells in Graves' hyperthyroidism and ophthalmopathy.

The input for sequencing was peripheral blood mononuclear cells (PBMCs), taken at new diagnosis, from a patient treated with antithyroid drugs. Source of these receptors: a man aged 30 to 39 with Graves disease.

At least ten counts were recorded for this clonotype. The genes are TRBV27 and TRBJ2-1; TRBD2 matches at 16 bases. Germline V gene data show CDR1 as MNHEY and CDR2 as SMNVEV (reference sequence). With V trimmed by 6 bases and J by 4 bases, 6 bases remained unmatched. The CDR3 loop spans 17 amino acids. CDR3 amino acids: CASRSGTSGGGYNEQFF. The CDR3 DNA reads as TGTGCCAGCAGGTCCGGGACTAGCGGGGGGGGGTACAATGAGCAGTTCTTC.

In its sample, this clonotype was seen many times. The V and J genes are TRBV20-1 and TRBJ2-3; the D gene is possibly TRBD2 (5 bases). Germline V gene sequence: CDR1 DFQATT, CDR2 SNEGSKA (reference sequence). The CDR3 runs 12 residues. Trimming took 6 bases from V and 6 from J, leaving 13 bases between them. CDR3 nucleotides: TGCAGTGCCCTACGGACTCCGGATACGCAGTATTTT. It encodes CSALRTPDTQYF.

Many counts were recorded for this clonotype. This chain connects TRBV5-1 to TRBJ2-7; 7 bases match TRBD1. V shed 3 bases and J 2 bases; nucleotides not matched to a gene: 2. This CDR3 spans 13 amino acids. CDR1 and CDR2 from the germline V gene are SGHRS and YFSETQ. CDR3 in DNA: TGCGCCAGCAGCTCGGGACAGCCCTACGAGCAGTACTTC. Translated, it gives CASSSGQPYEQYF.

Ten or more counts support this clonotype. The V and J genes are TRBV4-1 and TRBJ1-5; D remains ambiguous. CDR1 MGHRA and CDR2 YSYEKL come from the germline V gene. The CDR3 has 14 amino acids. Trimming pared 0 bases from V and 4 bases from J, leaving 7 bases between. CDR3 in amino acids: CASSQDRRNQPQHF. DNA for the CDR3: TGCGCCAGCAGCCAAGATAGGCGGAATCAGCCCCAGCATTTT.

In its sample, this clonotype was seen many times. This chain links TRBV12-3 or TRBV12-4 with TRBJ1-2; D not resolved. Trimming removed 2 bases from V and 7 bases from J, with 14 bases in between. The CDR3 length is 14 residues. The CDR3 nucleotides read TGTGCCAGCAGTTTACCGGGCGCTTGGGGTGGCTACACCTTC. As protein: CASSLPGAWGGYTF.

This clonotype appeared many times. The rearrangement uses TRBV20-1 and TRBJ1-2; the D is unclear. CDR1 and CDR2 from the germline V gene are DFQATT and SNEGSKA (reference sequence). The CDR3 extends over 11 amino acids. The V gene lost 7 bases and the J gene lost 4 bases, with 10 bases spanning the gap. The CDR3 DNA sequence: TGCAGTGAAGAGCAGTCCTATGGCTACACCTTC. Its translation: CSEEQSYGYTF.

The CDR3 loop is CASSPNKGLQGETQYF. The CDR3 nucleotides read TGTGCCAGCTCACCAAATAAGGGTTTACAGGGAGAGACCCAGTACTTC. The gene calls are TRBV18 and TRBJ2-1; a possible D gene is TRBD1 (6 bases). The DNA matches TRBJ2-5 better at its end, which makes the J call doubtful. There are 16 residues in the CDR3. The V gene's germline CDR1 is KGHSH and CDR2 LQKENI.

This clonotype has at least ten counts. V gene TRBV2 combines with J gene TRBJ1-5; D is possibly TRBD1 (6 bases). The V gene lost 8 bases and the J gene lost 0 bases, with 11 bases spanning the gap. From germline, CDR1 is SNHLY and CDR2 FYNNEI. This CDR3 contains 14 residues. The CDR3 here is CASSKDSSNQPQHF. DNA for the CDR3: TGTGCCAGCTCTAAGGACAGTAGCAATCAGCCCCAGCATTTT.

This clonotype was seen a few times. The V and J genes are TRBV6-2 or TRBV6-3 and TRBJ2-5, with 7 bases fitting TRBD2. V shed 7 bases, J shed 5 bases, and the junction held 10 bases outside the gene matches. Germline V lookup: CDR1 MNHEY, CDR2 SVGEGT. The length of the CDR3 is 14 residues. The CDR3 DNA is TGTGCCAGCATTACCCCGCGGGGGAGGGAGACCCAGTACTTC. Protein: CASITPRGRETQYF.

In its sample, this clonotype was seen a few times. The V and J genes are TRBV7-9 and TRBJ2-1, with 7 bases that match TRBD1. Looked up from germline, CDR1 is SEHNR and CDR2 is FQNEAQ (reference sequence). The CDR3 length is 15 residues. V lost 6 bases to trimming and J lost 7 bases; unmatched junction nucleotides: 12. CDR3 residues: CASSSLRGRKNEQFF. In DNA form, the CDR3 reads TGTGCCAGCAGTAGTTTAAGGGGGCGAAAAAATGAGCAGTTCTTC.

This clonotype was observed at least ten times. The chain joins TRBV9 to TRBJ1-2, with a possible D match to TRBD1 (5 bases). Trimming stripped 0 bases from V and 3 bases from J, with 12 bases between. Germline V gene data show CDR1 as SGDLS and CDR2 as YYNGEE. This CDR3 has 15 residues. CDR3 sequence reads: CASSVGAQVDYGYTF. The CDR3 DNA is TGTGCCAGCAGCGTAGGGGCACAGGTGGACTATGGCTACACCTTC.

This clonotype was seen repeatedly, ten times or more. This rearrangement joins TRBV6-1 to TRBJ2-7, with 7 bases matching TRBD1. The CDR3 contains 15 residues. The V gene end was trimmed by 5 bases and the J gene end by 6 bases; junction bases not matched to a gene: 13. The germline CDR1 and CDR2 sequences are MNHNS and SASEGT. The CDR3 is CASSPYRGYWGEQYF. The DNA for the CDR3 is TGTGCCAGCAGTCCTTACAGGGGTTATTGGGGCGAGCAGTACTTC.

This clonotype appeared many times. The gene calls are TRBV20-1 and TRBJ2-7; 9 nucleotides align to TRBD2. The CDR3 covers 12 residues. Germline V gene sequence: CDR1 DFQATT, CDR2 SNEGSKA (reference sequence). CDR3 loop: CSLAGDVYEQYF. DNA of the CDR3: TGCAGCTTAGCGGGAGATGTCTACGAGCAGTACTTC.

Concerning this clonotype itself: A junction end diverges from the germline sequence, so it may reflect a read error. The chain's CDR3 is CASSSKLAGRYSEQFF. The CDR3 DNA follows: TGCGCCAGCAGCTCAAAACTAGCGGGAAGATACAGTGAGCAGTTCTTC. The chain recombines TRBV5-1 with TRBJ2-1, with 10 bases that match TRBD2. The CDR3 sequence is 16 residues long. The germline gives CDR1 SGHRS, CDR2 YFSETQ.

At least ten counts were recorded for this clonotype. CDR3 DNA: TGTGCCAGCAGTTTATCCTTTGACAGGGGCCACTCCATTCAGTACTTC. Encoded protein: CASSLSFDRGHSIQYF. V usage is TRBV27 and J usage is TRBJ2-4; 8 bases are a match to TRBD1. The CDR3 spans 16 residues. The germline V gene encodes CDR1 MNHEY and CDR2 SMNVEV (reference sequence). V shed 0 bases, J shed 9 bases, and the junction held 10 bases outside the gene matches.

This clonotype was detected a few times. This rearrangement joins TRBV28 to TRBJ2-1; D is possibly TRBD1 (7 bases). CDR3 length equals 13 residues. In germline, CDR1 is MDHEN, CDR2 SYDVKM. With 5 bases removed from V and 4 bases from J, the gap between germline ends came to 9 bases. CDR3 coding DNA: TGTGCCAGCAGTGCGGGACAGTACAATGAGCAGTTCTTC. Amino acids: CASSAGQYNEQFF.

This clonotype was seen many times. The chain combines TRBV12-5 with TRBJ2-7; 12 positions match TRBD2. This CDR3 has 21 residues. V lost 0 bases, J lost 3 bases, and 18 bases stayed unmatched. Germline values: CDR1 LGHNT, CDR2 FRNRAP. This CDR3 reads CASGLVPMLAGGPTPHYEQYF. The DNA for the CDR3 is TGTGCTAGTGGTTTGGTACCCATGCTAGCGGGAGGGCCAACCCCCCACTACGAGCAGTACTTC.

This clonotype was found many times. The V gene is TRBV27, the J gene TRBJ1-1; D is possibly TRBD1 (5 bases). Trimming pared 7 bases from V and 0 bases from J, leaving 15 bases between. The CDR3 sequence is 15 residues long. Germline V gene sequence: CDR1 MNHEY, CDR2 SMNVEV (reference sequence). The CDR3 protein is CASTPGGGVNTEAFF. As DNA, the CDR3 is TGTGCCAGCACCCCCGGGGGGGGGGTGAACACTGAAGCTTTCTTT.

The chain links TRBV3-1 to TRBJ2-7; D may be TRBD1 or TRBD2 (5 bases each). The CDR3 contains 13 residues. Trimming took 1 base from V and 7 from J, leaving 11 bases between them. The germline V gene has CDR1 LGHDT and CDR2 YNNKEL (reference sequence). The CDR3 DNA reads TGTGCCAGCAGCCAAGTCGGGGACGGGGAGCAGTACTTC. This codes for CASSQVGDGEQYF.

Ten or more counts support this clonotype. This chain joins TRBV24-1 and TRBJ2-2; tentative D call: TRBD2 (5 bases). The length of the CDR3 is 16 residues. Trimming pared 4 bases from V and 1 base from J, leaving 12 bases between. From germline, CDR1 is KGHDR and CDR2 SFDVKD. The CDR3 protein is CATSDPGKGNTGELFF. In DNA form, the CDR3 reads TGTGCCACCAGTGACCCCGGGAAGGGGAACACCGGGGAGCTGTTTTTT.

The sample holds many counts of this clonotype. J is TRBJ2-5 and V is TRBV12-3 or TRBV12-4; no reliable D call. V lost 3 bases and J 2 bases, leaving 4 bases between the germline ends. The CDR3 is 12 amino acids. CDR3 bases: TGTGCCAGCAGTTTTTTACAAGAGACCCAGTACTTC. It encodes CASSFLQETQYF.